Below, 11 T cell receptor beta chains from the same sample are listed, as sequenced in a study of T cells in Graves' hyperthyroidism and ophthalmopathy. The TCR beta CDR3 regions underwent amplification using RNA transcripts as the source. The study used the HTBI primer set for a first-round RT-PCR of the TCR CDR3. TCRdb analysed the multiplex PCR reads with MiXCR anew, one entry per CDR3 protein. The sample holds around 800,000 distinct CDR3 sequences, about two fifths seen once. Material: blood. The source is a young man with Graves' hyperthyroidism.

Only a few counts were recorded for this clonotype. The J gene is TRBJ1-2, the V gene TRBV7-9; D gene unclear. The CDR3 extends over 14 amino acids. Germline V CDR1 and CDR2: SEHNR, FQNEAQ (reference sequence). V was clipped by 2 bases and J by 1 base, with 8 bases between them. CDR3 DNA: TGTGCCAGCAGCTTATGGCAAAATAACTATGGCTACACCTTC. This translates into CASSLWQNNYGYTF.

There are many counts of this clonotype. This chain links TRBV11-3 with TRBJ1-2, with D unresolved. Trimming left V 5 bases short and J 4 bases short, with 11 bases between. The V gene's germline CDR1 is SGHNT and CDR2 YENEEA. This CDR3 contains 13 residues. CDR3 sequence: CASSPYRSYGYTF. CDR3 sequence (DNA): TGTGCCAGCAGCCCGTACCGATCCTATGGCTACACCTTC.

The rearrangement links TRBV4-1 to TRBJ2-7, with 8 bases lining up with TRBD1. Trimming took 2 bases from V and 4 from J; bases not matched to a gene: 4. The CDR3 is 14 amino acids. Germline CDR1 reads MGHRA; CDR2 reads YSYEKL. In nucleotides, the CDR3 is TGCGCCAGCAGCCAAACTCAGGGGGCTTACGAGCAGTACTTC. Its translation: CASSQTQGAYEQYF.

The V and J genes are TRBV4-1 and TRBJ1-1, with 7 bases lining up with TRBD1. The V segment lost 1 base and the J segment 6 bases; nucleotides outside the gene matches: 8. The CDR3 totals 15 residues. From germline, CDR1 is MGHRA and CDR2 YSYEKL. The CDR3 loop is CASSQGTRQGPEAFF. DNA of the CDR3: TGCGCCAGCAGCCAAGGCACTCGACAGGGACCTGAAGCTTTCTTT.

As regards this clonotype: The junction and the germline gene differ at one end; a read error may be behind it. The rearrangement joins TRBV7-9 to TRBJ2-6; TRBD2 agrees at 8 bases. CDR3 length: 15 residues. CDR1 SEHNR and CDR2 FQNEAQ come from the germline V gene (reference sequence). The CDR3 DNA follows: TGTGCCAGCAGCTCGCTGGGTAGCGGGGTCAACGTCCTGACTTTC. This codes for CASSSLGSGVNVLTF.

As for this clonotype: A much larger clone differs by one base, so this may be a read error. The rearrangement links TRBV11-2 to TRBJ2-7, with 10 nucleotides matching TRBD1. The CDR3 consists of 15 residues. CDR1 and CDR2 from the germline V gene are SGHAT and FQNNGV. V was pared by 5 bases and J by 3 bases, with 7 bases of the junction left unmatched. The DNA of the CDR3 is TGTGCCAGCAGCCATCCGGGACAGGGGAACTACGAGCAGTACTTC. Encoded protein: CASSHPGQGNYEQYF. The full variable domain, in which reference TRBV11-2 and TRBJ2-7 provide the parts outside the CDR3, is EAGVAQSPRYKIIEKRQSVAFWCNPISGHATLYWYQQILGQGPKLLIQFQNNGVVDDSQLPKDRFSAERLKGVDSTLKIQPAKLEDSAVYLCASSHPGQGNYEQYFGPGTRLTVT.

This clonotype has at least ten counts. The chain uses TRBV25-1 and TRBJ2-5; possibly TRBD1 for D (6 bases). The CDR3 contains 11 residues. V was pared by 5 bases and J by 9 bases, with 10 bases between. The germline CDR1 and CDR2 sequences are MGHDK and SYGVNS. The CDR3 nucleotides read TGTGCCAGCAGTATACAGGGTGCCCAGTACTTC. Translated: CASSIQGAQYF.

The chain has TRBV25-1 and TRBJ2-2, with 8 bases that match TRBD1. V gave up 6 bases and J gave up 3 bases; unmatched junction bases: 12. The germline V gene has CDR1 MGHDK and CDR2 SYGVNS. CDR3 length: 17 residues. DNA of the CDR3: TGTGCCAGCAGAGACGACAGGGGCAGTTTGGACACCGGGGAGCTGTTTTTT. Translating it yields CASRDDRGSLDTGELFF.

Note on this clonotype: A much larger clone differs by one base, so this may be a read error. This chain links TRBV5-2 with TRBJ2-5; the table's TRBD1 call for D was not verified on the DNA. TRBV5-2 constitutes a pseudogene. The CDR3 spans 11 residues. This CDR3 is CAMGQAETQYF. CDR3 sequence (DNA): TGTGCCATGGGACAGGCGGAGACCCAGTACTTC.

This clonotype appeared a single time. V and J are TRBV12-3 or TRBV12-4 and TRBJ2-2; TRBD2 matches 14 bases. The CDR3 runs 15 residues. V shed 11 bases, J shed 5 bases, and the junction held 7 bases outside the gene matches. CDR3 sequence reads: CASKGLAGETGELFF. The CDR3 DNA is TGTGCCTCGAAGGGACTAGCGGGAGAGACCGGGGAGCTGTTTTTT.

A few counts support this clonotype. V gene TRBV5-1 combines with J gene TRBJ1-1, with D perhaps matching TRBD1 (5 bases). Germline CDR1 and CDR2: SGHRS and YFSETQ. The CDR3 covers 15 residues. Trimming left V 0 bases short and J 1 base short, with 10 bases between. CDR3 in DNA: TGCGCCAGCAGCTTGGGAGGGACTAGGAACACTGAAGCTTTCTTT. As protein: CASSLGGTRNTEAFF.